The 27 T cell receptor beta chains presented below share a single source sample, sequenced in a study of blood T cells in healthy people across ages. Next came a second PCR, run for 7 to 11 cycles, which used a sample-barcoded 5' primer along with a J-beta primer mix. TCRdb recomputed calls from the 5' RACE reads with MiXCR, one row per CDR3 protein. The table records just under 900,000 distinct CDR3 sequences, 25% to 30% of them present only once. What was sequenced was blood. The receptors were gathered from a woman older than 75 in good health.

Ten or more counts support this clonotype. The CDR3 loop reads CASSSMTANTEAFF. The CDR3 DNA reads TGTGCCAGCAGTTCCATGACAGCGAACACTGAAGCTTTCTTT. The chain recombines TRBV7-2 with TRBJ1-1; perhaps TRBD1 as D (5 bases). Trimming cost V 6 bases and J 1 base, with 12 bases left between them. The CDR3 length is 14 residues. Looked up from germline, CDR1 is SGHTA and CDR2 is FQGNSA.

In its sample, this clonotype was seen a few times. This chain uses TRBV24-1 with TRBJ2-7, with 8 bases lining up with TRBD2. Trimming removed 8 bases from V and 4 bases from J; junction bases left unmatched: 27. Germline loops: CDR1 KGHDR, CDR2 SFDVKD. The length of the CDR3 is 20 residues. CDR3 DNA: TGTGCCACCAATGGTTGCCGGGACTCGGGGGGGCGAGCATCGGTGTACGAGCAGTACTTC. This codes for CATNGCRDSGGRASVYEQYF.

The table lists this clonotype with a few counts. The V gene is TRBV2, the J gene TRBJ2-7; 8 bases are a match to TRBD1. The J call may be faulty, since TRBJ2-5 better matches the DNA end. CDR1 and CDR2 (germline): SNHLY, FYNNEI. CDR3 length equals 16 residues. The CDR3 here is CASTSPNGQGWETQYF. Here the CDR3 DNA reads TGTGCCAGCACCAGCCCAAACGGACAGGGTTGGGAGACCCAGTACTTC.

This clonotype was picked up one time. The chain employs TRBV5-5 and TRBJ2-2; D not certain. Germline CDR1 SGHKS, CDR2 YYEKEE (reference sequence). The CDR3 runs to 12 residues. Deletions cut 0 bases from V and 13 bases from J, with 10 bases between. CDR3: CASSLELGGLFF. CDR3 DNA: TGTGCCAGCAGCTTGGAGCTGGGCGGGCTGTTTTTT.

The chain employs TRBV20-1 and TRBJ1-1, with TRBD1 matching 7 bases. V lost 0 bases and J lost 2; bases outside the gene matches: 18. CDR1 and CDR2 from the germline V gene are DFQATT and SNEGSKA (reference sequence). The CDR3 length is 19 residues. The CDR3 here is CSARDYRGIRVGENTEAFF. The CDR3 nucleotides are TGCAGTGCTAGAGACTACAGGGGTATCAGAGTTGGGGAAAACACTGAAGCTTTCTTT.

This clonotype has at least ten counts. The CDR3 DNA reads TGCAGTGCGCTCGGAGGGAAGCGGGGGGCCCCAGATACGCAGTATTTT. It specifies CSALGGKRGAPDTQYF. The chain is built from TRBV20-1 and TRBJ2-3; 9 nucleotides match TRBD2. Germline V CDR1 and CDR2: DFQATT, SNEGSKA (reference sequence). The CDR3 is 16 amino acids. After removal of 6 bases from V and 4 bases from J, the junction contained 14 bases not matched to a gene.

This clonotype was detected only a few times. Here the CDR3 reads CSARDGGNTGELFF. The CDR3, as DNA: TGCAGTGCTAGAGATGGGGGGAACACCGGGGAGCTGTTTTTT. J is TRBJ2-2 and V is TRBV20-1; D tentatively reads TRBD1 or TRBD2 (5 bases each). Per the germline V gene, CDR1 is DFQATT and CDR2 is SNEGSKA (reference sequence). There are 14 residues in the CDR3. The V and J ends lost 0 bases and 1 base respectively, with 6 bases between them.

This clonotype was observed a handful of times. The rearrangement joins TRBV18 to TRBJ1-1; 8 nucleotides line up with TRBD1. The CDR3 is 12 amino acids. In germline, CDR1 is KGHSH, CDR2 LQKENI. J gave up 11 bases and V 3 bases, and 5 bases lay outside the gene matches. The CDR3 DNA is TGTGCCAGCTCACCTTCGGACAGGGCGGCTTTCTTT. Protein: CASSPSDRAAFF.

The chain is built from TRBV3-1 and TRBJ1-3, with D unresolved. V gave up 4 bases and J gave up 0 bases, with 13 bases separating them. CDR1 and CDR2 (germline): LGHDT, YNNKEL (reference sequence). CDR3 length: 16 amino acids. CDR3 nucleotide sequence: TGTGCCAGCAGCCTAGGCGTCTTACGCTCTGGAAACACCATATATTTT. It yields the protein CASSLGVLRSGNTIYF. Supplemented by reference TRBV3-1 and TRBJ1-3, the full variable domain reads DTAVSQTPKYLVTQMGNDKSIKCEQNLGHDTMYWYKQDSKKFLKIMFSYNNKELIINETVPNRFSPKSPDKAHLNLHINSLELGDSAVYFCASSLGVLRSGNTIYFGEGSWLTVV.

The V call is TRBV3-1, the J call TRBJ1-2, with unresolved D. The germline CDR1 and CDR2 sequences are LGHDT and YNNKEL (reference sequence). With 0 bases removed from V and 9 bases from J, the gap between germline ends came to 17 bases. This CDR3 contains 15 residues. The CDR3 DNA reads as TGTGCCAGCAGCCAAGAAGGCAGCCCGCCCGCGCGCTACACCTTC. Its translation is CASSQEGSPPARYTF.

This clonotype was seen ten or more times. This chain links TRBV7-9 with TRBJ2-5; TRBD2 agrees at 8 bases. The CDR3 totals 15 residues. After removal of 6 bases from V and 1 base from J, the junction contained 7 bases not matched to a gene. Germline CDR1 and CDR2: SEHNR and FQNEAQ (reference sequence). The CDR3 coding sequence is TGTGCCAGCAGTTTGGCGGGGGGCCTCCAAGAGACCCAGTACTTC. It translates to CASSLAGGLQETQYF.

This clonotype was observed a few times. A much larger clone differs from this one at a single base, so this may be a read error. The chain is built from TRBV12-3 or TRBV12-4 and TRBJ2-1, with TRBD2 identical over 12 bases. Unmatched junction bases numbered 6, after V lost 4 bases and J lost 5 bases. This CDR3 has 16 residues. CDR3 amino acids: CASSWGGTSGHNEQFF. The CDR3 nucleotides read TGTGCCAGCAGTTGGGGAGGGACTAGCGGGCACAATGAGCAGTTCTTC.

This clonotype occurred many times. J is TRBJ2-1 and V is TRBV7-7; 7 bases fit TRBD2. The CDR3 covers 13 residues. CDR1 is SSHAT, CDR2 FNYEAQ, per germline (reference sequence). J lost 7 bases, V lost 2 bases, and 2 bases had no gene match. CDR3 protein: CASSLWEGNEQFF. CDR3 in DNA: TGTGCCAGCAGCTTATGGGAGGGGAATGAGCAGTTCTTC.

The chain employs TRBV20-1 and TRBJ1-2; TRBD1 matches at 7 bases. The CDR3 is made up of 15 amino acids. V shed 0 bases, J shed 4 bases, and the junction held 8 bases outside the gene matches. CDR1 and CDR2 (germline): DFQATT, SNEGSKA (reference sequence). CDR3 nucleotides: TGCAGTGCTAGAGAGCCGACAGGGTATAGCTATGGCTACACCTTC. Translated: CSAREPTGYSYGYTF.

This clonotype has more than one count but fewer than ten. This chain links TRBV18 with TRBJ1-1; D is unresolved. Germline lookup yields CDR1 KGHSH and CDR2 LQKENI. V gave up 5 bases and J gave up 2 bases, with 9 bases separating them. There are 13 residues in the CDR3. CDR3 nucleotide sequence: TGTGCCAGCTCAGAGTCCCAAAACACTGAAGCTTTCTTT. It encodes CASSESQNTEAFF.

Details on this clonotype: The junction does not match germline at one end; this may be a read error. The chain couples TRBV12-3 or TRBV12-4 to TRBJ2-3; D possibly corresponds to TRBD2 (5 bases). This CDR3 is built from 15 residues. The CDR3, as DNA: TGTGCCAGCATCCTCGGCAGCCCTAGCACAGATATGCAGTATTTT. Amino acid sequence: CASILGSPSTDMQYF.

A note on this clonotype: Being one base from a much bigger clone, this may be a read error. This chain uses TRBV5-1 with TRBJ1-5; a possible D gene is TRBD1 (6 bases). The CDR3 has 14 residues. Deletions cut 4 bases from V and 9 bases from J, with 17 bases between. Germline CDR1 and CDR2: SGHRS and YFSETQ. Here the CDR3 DNA reads TGCGCCAGCAGCCTGGGAGGGGGTTCTAGGCCCCAGCATTTT. This encodes CASSLGGGSRPQHF.

In regard to this clonotype: One end of the junction does not line up with germline, which may come from a read error. The V call is TRBV4-3, the J call TRBJ2-6, with TRBD2 as a possible D gene (6 bases). CDR3 length: 18 amino acids. Germline values: CDR1 LGHNA, CDR2 YSLEER. The CDR3 region has the DNA TGCGCCAGCAGCACAGAGTCCCCCGGGGGAGCTGGGGCCAACGTCCGGACTTTC. It yields the protein CASSTESPGGAGANVRTF.

This clonotype was seen repeatedly, ten times or more. The chain combines TRBV3-1 with TRBJ2-7; possibly TRBD1 for D (6 bases). This CDR3 has 14 residues. Trimming removed 3 bases at V and 4 bases at J, with 13 bases between. Germline V lookup: CDR1 LGHDT, CDR2 YNNKEL (reference sequence). The CDR3 sequence: CASSHLGQTYEQYF. DNA for the CDR3: TGTGCCAGCAGCCACCTCGGACAGACTTACGAGCAGTACTTC.

Concerning this clonotype: At one end, the junction sequence differs from germline, possibly due to a read error. The V and J genes are TRBV11-2 and TRBJ2-2, with TRBD2 as a possible D gene (5 bases). This CDR3 has 15 amino acids. The germline gives CDR1 SGHAT, CDR2 FQNNGV. In nucleotides, the CDR3 is TGTACCAGCAGCGGCGGGTACCCGAACACCGGGGAGCTGTTTTTT. Translation: CTSSGGYPNTGELFF.

This clonotype occurred many times. This sequence joins TRBV7-9 and TRBJ2-7, with D uncertain. The V gene's germline CDR1 is SEHNR and CDR2 FQNEAQ (reference sequence). Trimming took 0 bases from V and 4 from J, leaving 10 bases between them. This CDR3 contains 14 residues. The DNA of the CDR3 is TGTGCCAGCAGCTTAGCGAGTATAGGATACGAGCAGTACTTC. It codes for CASSLASIGYEQYF.

V gene TRBV20-1 combines with J gene TRBJ1-2; D is possibly TRBD1 (5 bases). CDR3 length: 13 amino acids. CDR1 and CDR2 (germline): DFQATT, SNEGSKA (reference sequence). The V and J ends lost 1 base and 3 bases respectively, with 9 bases between them. In nucleotides, the CDR3 is TGCAGTGCTAGAGTTGAGGGGTACTATGGCTACACCTTC. Its translation is CSARVEGYYGYTF.

This clonotype was seen ten or more times. The chain uses TRBV20-1 and TRBJ1-5, with 9 nucleotides matching TRBD1. Germline CDR1 DFQATT, CDR2 SNEGSKA (reference sequence). J gave up 5 bases and V 6 bases, and 11 bases lay outside the gene matches. The CDR3 sequence is 15 residues long. The CDR3 DNA reads as TGCAGTGCAATAACAGGGGGCGCGTTGGATCAGCCCCAGCATTTT. Its protein product is CSAITGGALDQPQHF.

This clonotype came up a few times. Here the CDR3 DNA reads TGCAGTGCTACAAGGGGGCTAGTGGGGATCATTGACAGGTCCTACAATGAGCAGTTCTTC. Translated, it gives CSATRGLVGIIDRSYNEQFF. The chain has TRBV20-1 and TRBJ2-1; 7 bases match TRBD1. V shed 4 bases and J 1 base; nucleotides not matched to a gene: 22. Germline V lookup: CDR1 DFQATT, CDR2 SNEGSKA (reference sequence). The CDR3 has 20 residues.

The table lists this clonotype with many counts. The CDR3 is CSVEFRGSSYEQYF. The CDR3 nucleotides read TGCAGCGTTGAATTTCGGGGGTCTTCCTACGAGCAGTACTTC. The V gene is TRBV29-1, the J gene TRBJ2-7, with D tentatively TRBD2 (6 bases). Germline V CDR1 and CDR2: SQVTM, ANQGSEA. V lost 2 bases to trimming and J lost 1 base, with 12 bases between them. The CDR3 has 14 amino acids.

This clonotype was counted at least ten times. This CDR3 is CANPQGAGNQPQHF. In nucleotides, the CDR3 is TGTGCCAACCCACAGGGGGCCGGCAATCAGCCCCAGCATTTT. This chain connects TRBV5-6 to TRBJ1-5; 9 nucleotides line up with TRBD1. The CDR3 is made up of 14 amino acids. CDR1 and CDR2 from the germline V gene are SGHDT and YYEEEE. Unmatched junction bases numbered 6, after V lost 9 bases and J lost 2 bases.

This clonotype was counted many times. The chain uses TRBV20-1 and TRBJ1-2, with D unclear. CDR3 length: 12 residues. Germline CDR1 reads DFQATT; CDR2 reads SNEGSKA (reference sequence). Trimming shortened V by 1 base and J by 1 base, and 4 bases separated the two germline ends. CDR3 region: CSARARNYGYTF. The DNA for the CDR3 is TGCAGTGCTAGAGCGCGTAACTATGGCTACACCTTC.